The clone carrying this TCR beta chain was seen many times. Its antigen is currently unknown. This record belongs to a study of neurological immune-mediated disorders. Study findings and constraints: Expanded clones shared no CDR3 amino acid sequences across subjects, suggesting private repertoires in all groups.

The cell input for sorted libraries was more than 750,000, and those cells were CD4+ or CD8+ T cells. 5'RACE employing 10-nucleotide random UMIs yielded the cDNA. Via MiXCR, TCRdb re-called the 5' RACE reads, giving one row per CDR3 protein. The sample records fewer than 20,000 distinct CDR3 sequences, about 3.6% being singletons. Between the trimmed V and J ends, which lost 10 bases and 6 bases, there was a span of 12 bases. This CDR3 has 12 residues. The J gene is TRBJ1-4, the V gene TRBV12-3 or TRBV12-4; D remains ambiguous. The TCR originated in a woman in her forties in good health. The sequenced sample was CD8+ T cells from blood. This chain's CDR3 is CATRRSDEKLFF. The CDR3 DNA sequence: TGTGCCACGAGGAGAAGTGATGAAAAACTGTTTTTT.